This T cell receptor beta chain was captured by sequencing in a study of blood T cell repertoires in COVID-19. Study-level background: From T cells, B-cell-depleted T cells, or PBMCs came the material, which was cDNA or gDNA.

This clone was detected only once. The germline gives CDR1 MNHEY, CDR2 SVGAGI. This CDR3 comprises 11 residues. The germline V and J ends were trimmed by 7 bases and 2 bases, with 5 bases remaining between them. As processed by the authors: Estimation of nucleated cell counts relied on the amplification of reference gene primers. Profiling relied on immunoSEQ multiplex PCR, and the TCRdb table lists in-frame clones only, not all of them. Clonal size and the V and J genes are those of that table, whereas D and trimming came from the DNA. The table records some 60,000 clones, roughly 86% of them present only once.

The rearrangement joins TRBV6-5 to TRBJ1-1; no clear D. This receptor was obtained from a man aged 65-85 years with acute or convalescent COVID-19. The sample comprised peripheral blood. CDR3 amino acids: CASTRNTEAFF. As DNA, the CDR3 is TGTGCCAGCACGAGAAACACTGAAGCTTTCTTT.